The rows below give T cell receptor beta chains drawn from one sample of a study of blood T cell repertoires in COVID-19. Method: immunoSEQ multiplex PCR; TCRdb's copy keeps in-frame clones and lacks some. The sample holds some 380,000 clones; 90% are singletons and the top ten take about 6.5%. Material for sequencing was peripheral blood. The receptors were gathered from a man younger than 35 with active or convalescent COVID-19. Each CDR3 is given with its conserved first and last residue. The D gene is left open where the match is weak. Rows may omit the clone size; those that give it use once, few, many or a size class.

clone size: NA; J gene: TRBJ1-6; V gene: TRBV5-1; D gene: NA; CDR3 protein: CASSLEQGGSPLHF; CDR3 DNA: TGCGCCAGCAGCTTGGAACAGGGCGGGTCACCCCTCCACTTT
clone size: few; J gene: TRBJ1-5; V gene: TRBV28; D gene: NA; CDR3 protein: CASSLPPQGVSNQPQHF; CDR3 DNA: TGTGCCAGCAGTTTGCCCCCTCAAGGGGTAAGCAATCAGCCCCAGCATTTT
clone size: NA; J gene: TRBJ2-1; V gene: TRBV7-7; D gene: TRBD1; CDR3 protein: CASSPGTGTYNEQFF; CDR3 DNA: TGTGCTAGCAGCCCCGGGACAGGGACCTACAATGAGCAGTTCTTC
clone size: once; J gene: TRBJ1-6; V gene: TRBV20-1; D gene: NA; CDR3 protein: CSARNVEPLHF; CDR3 DNA: TGCAGTGCTAGAAACGTAGAGCCCCTCCACTTT
clone size: NA; J gene: TRBJ1-1; V gene: TRBV24-1; D gene: NA; CDR3 protein: CATSEEGLNEAFF; CDR3 DNA: TGTGCCACCAGTGAGGAGGGCCTAAATGAAGCTTTCTTT
clone size: NA; J gene: TRBJ2-5; V gene: TRBV7-2; D gene: NA; CDR3 protein: CASSLLSRETQYF; CDR3 DNA: TGTGCCAGCAGCTTACTATCTCGGGAGACCCAGTACTTC
clone size: NA; J gene: TRBJ1-2; V gene: TRBV27; D gene: TRBD1; CDR3 protein: CASSGWAGQNYGYTF; CDR3 DNA: TGTGCCAGCAGTGGCTGGGCGGGACAGAACTATGGCTACACCTTC
clone size: once; J gene: TRBJ1-3; V gene: TRBV7-3; D gene: NA; CDR3 protein: CASQGPGNTIYF; CDR3 DNA: TGTGCCAGTCAGGGGCCTGGAAACACCATATATTTT
clone size: NA; J gene: TRBJ2-5; V gene: TRBV18; D gene: NA; CDR3 protein: CASSPPEQKETQYF; CDR3 DNA: TGTGCCAGCTCACCACCGGAACAGAAAGAGACCCAGTACTTC
clone size: NA; J gene: TRBJ2-3; V gene: TRBV9; D gene: NA; CDR3 protein: CASSVRLQGSTDTQYF; CDR3 DNA: TGTGCCAGCAGCGTCCGTTTGCAGGGCAGCACAGATACGCAGTATTTT
clone size: few; J gene: TRBJ2-7; V gene: TRBV6-1; D gene: TRBD2; CDR3 protein: CASSEKTSGGYEQYF; CDR3 DNA: TGTGCCAGCAGTGAGAAGACTAGCGGGGGGTACGAGCAGTACTTC
clone size: NA; J gene: TRBJ2-1; V gene: TRBV7-3; D gene: NA; CDR3 protein: CASSLTRGSYNEQFF; CDR3 DNA: TGTGCCAGCAGCCTAACTAGAGGGTCCTACAATGAGCAGTTCTTC
clone size: NA; J gene: TRBJ2-7; V gene: TRBV11-2; D gene: NA; CDR3 protein: CASSPARGSYEQYF; CDR3 DNA: TGTGCCAGCAGCCCCGCCCGGGGGTCCTACGAGCAGTACTTC
clone size: NA; J gene: TRBJ2-1; V gene: TRBV30; D gene: TRBD1; CDR3 protein: CAWSRRDRGLASSYNEQFF; CDR3 DNA: TGTGCCTGGAGTAGACGGGACAGGGGGCTAGCGAGCTCCTACAATGAGCAGTTCTTC
clone size: NA; J gene: TRBJ2-4; V gene: TRBV6-2/TRBV6-3; D gene: TRBD1; CDR3 protein: CASSPHRGPAKNIQYF; CDR3 DNA: TGTGCCAGCAGCCCTCACAGGGGGCCGGCCAAAAACATTCAGTACTTC
clone size: NA; J gene: TRBJ2-3; V gene: TRBV9; D gene: NA; CDR3 protein: CASSVGGRLALGTDTQYF; CDR3 DNA: TGTGCCAGCAGCGTAGGGGGGCGGCTAGCCCTGGGCACAGATACGCAGTATTTT
clone size: once; J gene: TRBJ1-2; V gene: TRBV5-1; D gene: TRBD1; CDR3 protein: CASSSRDRGNYGYTF; CDR3 DNA: TGCGCCAGCAGCTCCCGGGACAGGGGGAACTATGGCTACACCTTC
clone size: NA; J gene: TRBJ2-2; V gene: TRBV27; D gene: TRBD2; CDR3 protein: CASRLTSRSTGELFF; CDR3 DNA: TGTGCCAGCAGATTGACTAGCAGAAGTACCGGGGAGCTGTTTTTT
clone size: NA; J gene: TRBJ2-1; V gene: TRBV24-1; D gene: TRBD2; CDR3 protein: CATSGSLELAGYNEQFF; CDR3 DNA: TGTGCCACCAGTGGTTCTTTGGAACTAGCGGGATACAATGAGCAGTTCTTC
clone size: NA; J gene: TRBJ2-5; V gene: TRBV7-2; D gene: TRBD2; CDR3 protein: CASSLPGSGGARETQYF; CDR3 DNA: TGTGCCAGCAGCTTACCGGGGAGCGGGGGGGCGAGAGAGACCCAGTACTTC
clone size: NA; J gene: TRBJ2-3; V gene: TRBV30; D gene: TRBD2; CDR3 protein: CAWSREGLSDTQYF; CDR3 DNA: TGTGCCTGGTCGCGGGAGGGCCTATCAGATACGCAGTATTTT
clone size: NA; J gene: TRBJ1-6; V gene: TRBV23-1; D gene: TRBD1; CDR3 protein: CASPKGQGFSPLHF; CDR3 DNA: TGCGCCAGCCCTAAGGGACAGGGGTTTTCACCCCTCCACTTT
clone size: NA; J gene: TRBJ2-3; V gene: TRBV19; D gene: NA; CDR3 protein: CASSISGGINHRDTQYF; CDR3 DNA: TGTGCCAGTAGTATTTCCGGCGGGATCAACCATAGGGATACGCAGTATTTT
clone size: once; J gene: TRBJ2-3; V gene: TRBV4-2; D gene: NA; CDR3 protein: CASRDGGAGRSNTQYF; CDR3 DNA: TGTGCCAGCAGGGATGGGGGCGCAGGGAGATCAAATACGCAGTATTTT
clone size: few; J gene: TRBJ2-1; V gene: TRBV7-2; D gene: TRBD2; CDR3 protein: CASSSSGGSADEQFF; CDR3 DNA: TGTGCCAGCAGCTCAAGCGGGGGGTCCGCGGATGAGCAGTTCTTC
clone size: once; J gene: TRBJ2-5; V gene: TRBV6-5; D gene: NA; CDR3 protein: CASSYSPDGLRETQYF; CDR3 DNA: TGTGCCAGCAGTTACTCGCCGGACGGACTACGGGAGACCCAGTACTTC
clone size: NA; J gene: TRBJ1-2; V gene: TRBV10-3; D gene: NA; CDR3 protein: CAISETANYGYTF; CDR3 DNA: TGTGCCATCAGTGAGACAGCCAACTATGGCTACACCTTC
clone size: NA; J gene: TRBJ1-1; V gene: TRBV11-1; D gene: NA; CDR3 protein: CASSARTAYDTEAFF; CDR3 DNA: TGTGCCAGCAGCGCCCGGACAGCCTACGACACTGAAGCTTTCTTT
clone size: NA; J gene: TRBJ1-2; V gene: TRBV7-9; D gene: TRBD1; CDR3 protein: CASSFEVLTGQGPYGYTF; CDR3 DNA: TGTGCCAGCAGCTTTGAAGTTTTGACAGGGCAGGGTCCCTATGGCTACACCTTC
clone size: once; J gene: TRBJ2-7; V gene: TRBV4-3; D gene: TRBD1; CDR3 protein: CASSQEPSGGRYEQYF; CDR3 DNA: TGCGCCAGCAGCCAAGAACCTTCAGGGGGCCGATACGAGCAGTACTTC
clone size: NA; J gene: TRBJ2-1; V gene: TRBV28; D gene: TRBD2; CDR3 protein: CASSLGTSVINEQFF; CDR3 DNA: TGTGCCAGCAGTTTAGGGACTAGCGTTATCAATGAGCAGTTCTTC